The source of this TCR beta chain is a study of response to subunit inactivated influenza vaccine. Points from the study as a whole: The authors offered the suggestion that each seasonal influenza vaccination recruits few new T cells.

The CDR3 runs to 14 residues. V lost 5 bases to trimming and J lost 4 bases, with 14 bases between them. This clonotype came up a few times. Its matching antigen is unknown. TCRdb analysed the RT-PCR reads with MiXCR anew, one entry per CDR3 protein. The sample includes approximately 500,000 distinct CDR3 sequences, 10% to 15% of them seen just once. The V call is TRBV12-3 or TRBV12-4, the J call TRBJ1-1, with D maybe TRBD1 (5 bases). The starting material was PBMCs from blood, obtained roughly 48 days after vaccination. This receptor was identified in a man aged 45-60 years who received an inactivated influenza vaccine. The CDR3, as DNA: TGTGCCAGCAGTCTCATCTCAGGGAGCACTGAAGCTTTCTTT. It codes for CASSLISGSTEAFF.